A single sample gave rise to the 14 T cell receptor beta chains below, sequenced in a study of T-cell reconstitution after alpha-beta-depleted transplantation in children. A TCRbeta library incorporating unique molecular identifiers was prepared. TCRdb passed the PCR reads through MiXCR, listing each CDR3 protein once. The sample carries about 580,000 distinct CDR3 sequences, around 23% recorded once. Sequenced material: PBMCs, mostly from graft donor cells, taken 360 days after TCRalphabeta/CD19-depleted stem cell transplant. The receptors derive from a boy younger than two who had a stem cell transplant for acute myeloid leukemia, so the T cells may come from the graft donor.

This clonotype appeared a few times. The chain combines TRBV5-6 with TRBJ1-3, with unresolved D. V was shortened by 1 base and J by 8 bases, with 13 bases between the two germline ends. The germline V gene has CDR1 SGHDT and CDR2 YYEEEE. The CDR3 has 14 amino acids. The CDR3 reads CASSLYPIFHTIYF. In DNA form, the CDR3 reads TGTGCCAGCAGCTTGTACCCGATCTTTCACACCATATATTTT.

This clonotype has a count of ten or more. The chain is built from TRBV7-2 and TRBJ2-7; no clear D gene. From germline, CDR1 is SGHTA and CDR2 FQGNSA. The V and J ends lost 0 bases and 3 bases respectively, with 15 bases between them. The CDR3 covers 16 residues. CDR3 region: CASSLAGYTSNYEQYF. The DNA of the CDR3 is TGTGCCAGCAGCTTAGCGGGTTACACTTCAAACTACGAGCAGTACTTC.

This clonotype was detected ten times or more. V usage is TRBV20-1 and J usage is TRBJ2-7, with 10 bases that match TRBD1. The germline V gene has CDR1 DFQATT and CDR2 SNEGSKA (reference sequence). The CDR3 sequence is 13 residues long. The V segment lost 7 bases and the J segment 3 bases; nucleotides outside the gene matches: 6. CDR3 sequence reads: CSVPTGGGYEQYF. The CDR3 DNA reads TGCAGTGTCCCGACAGGGGGCGGCTACGAGCAGTACTTC.

Points on this clonotype: This clone may be a read error of a much larger clone one base away. The CDR3 end shows no conserved phenylalanine or tryptophan, and so a read error is likely. V and J are TRBV10-3 and TRBJ1-2; TRBD1 agrees at 8 bases. Germline values: CDR1 ENHRY, CDR2 SYGVKD. This CDR3 has 13 residues. V lost 8 bases, J lost 6 bases, and 8 bases stayed unmatched. CDR3 residues: CAISSGQGNGYTL. The CDR3 DNA is TGTGCCATCTCTAGCGGACAGGGAAATGGCTACACCCTC.

The chain carries TRBV4-2 and TRBJ2-1, with TRBD2 as a possible D gene (7 bases). The V and J ends lost 0 bases and 1 base respectively, with 19 bases between them. Germline V lookup: CDR1 LGHNA, CDR2 YNFKEQ. This CDR3 comprises 19 residues. This CDR3 is CASSQELPQAGHSYNEQFF. The CDR3 nucleotides are TGTGCCAGCAGCCAAGAGCTCCCCCAAGCGGGACATTCCTACAATGAGCAGTTCTTC.

This chain uses TRBV9 with TRBJ2-5; the match to TRBD1 covers 7 bases. The V gene end was trimmed by 3 bases and the J gene end by 0 bases; junction bases not matched to a gene: 11. Germline V gene lookup returns CDR1 SGDLS and CDR2 YYNGEE. The CDR3 length is 17 residues. The DNA of the CDR3 is TGTGCCAGCAGCGAGGACCCGGACAGGCGGTACCAAGAGACCCAGTACTTC. Amino acids: CASSEDPDRRYQETQYF.

This clonotype was detected only a few times. J is TRBJ2-5 and V is TRBV7-9; D not resolved. V was pared by 7 bases and J by 5 bases, with 11 bases between. The CDR3 has 12 residues. CDR1 is SEHNR, CDR2 FQNEAQ, per germline (reference sequence). CDR3 protein: CASTLGWETQYF. CDR3 sequence (DNA): TGTGCCAGCACCCTCGGGTGGGAGACCCAGTACTTC.

The rearrangement joins TRBV7-7 to TRBJ2-1; D may be TRBD1 (5 bases). The germline V and J ends were trimmed by 1 base and 8 bases, with 12 bases remaining between them. The germline V gene encodes CDR1 SSHAT and CDR2 FNYEAQ (reference sequence). The CDR3 covers 14 residues. The DNA of the CDR3 is TGTGCCAGCAGCTTAGAGGGGCCTACCGATGAGCAGTTCTTC. This gives the protein CASSLEGPTDEQFF.

This chain links TRBV11-2 with TRBJ2-7; weak D call: TRBD2 (6 bases). Trimming took off 5 bases at V and 3 bases at J, with 17 bases between the two ends. The germline V gene has CDR1 SGHAT and CDR2 FQNNGV. CDR3 size: 15 residues. DNA for the CDR3: TGTGCCAGCAGCCAAATGGGGGGAGACAGCTACGAGCAGTACGTC. Translation gives CASSQMGGDSYEQYV.

This clonotype was found a few times. The chain joins TRBV29-1 to TRBJ1-4; the match to TRBD1 covers 7 bases. V shed 7 bases, J shed 9 bases, and the junction held 14 bases outside the gene matches. CDR3 length: 14 amino acids. CDR1 is SQVTM, CDR2 ANQGSEA, per germline. The CDR3 sequence: CSGGGLVWWKKLFF. CDR3 nucleotides: TGCAGCGGAGGGGGCCTAGTTTGGTGGAAAAAACTGTTTTTT.

The chain uses TRBV7-6 and TRBJ2-5, with D uncertain. V lost 3 bases to trimming and J lost 7 bases, with 12 bases between them. The length of the CDR3 is 13 residues. From germline, CDR1 is SGHVS and CDR2 FNYEAQ. The CDR3 reads CASSFGWKGTQYF. CDR3 sequence (DNA): TGTGCCAGCAGCTTTGGCTGGAAGGGGACCCAGTACTTC.

The sample holds a few counts of this clonotype. The chain combines TRBV19 with TRBJ2-6; D unclear. From germline, CDR1 is LNHDA and CDR2 SQIVND (reference sequence). The length of the CDR3 is 16 residues. V lost 7 bases to trimming and J lost 0 bases, with 13 bases between them. The CDR3: CASTAGLSSGANVLTF. The CDR3 region has the DNA TGTGCCAGTACTGCAGGCCTGAGCTCTGGGGCCAACGTCCTGACTTTC.

The chain joins TRBV7-9 to TRBJ2-5; the D gene is possibly TRBD2 (5 bases). The CDR3 loop spans 14 amino acids. CDR1 SEHNR and CDR2 FQNEAQ come from the germline V gene (reference sequence). V was clipped by 0 bases and J by 2 bases, with 7 bases between them. CDR3 sequence (DNA): TGTGCCAGCAGCTTAGCGCGGGTTCAAGAGACCCAGTACTTC. Its protein is CASSLARVQETQYF.

This clonotype was observed a few times. The chain uses TRBV24-1 and TRBJ2-1; D is possibly TRBD1 or TRBD2 (5 bases each). The V end was cut by 4 bases, the J end by 4 bases, with 13 bases between. Germline V gives CDR1 KGHDR, CDR2 SFDVKD. The CDR3 is 15 amino acids. CDR3 coding DNA: TGTGCCACCAGTGAGCCCCCGGGACCGTACAATGAGCAGTTCTTC. It codes for CATSEPPGPYNEQFF.